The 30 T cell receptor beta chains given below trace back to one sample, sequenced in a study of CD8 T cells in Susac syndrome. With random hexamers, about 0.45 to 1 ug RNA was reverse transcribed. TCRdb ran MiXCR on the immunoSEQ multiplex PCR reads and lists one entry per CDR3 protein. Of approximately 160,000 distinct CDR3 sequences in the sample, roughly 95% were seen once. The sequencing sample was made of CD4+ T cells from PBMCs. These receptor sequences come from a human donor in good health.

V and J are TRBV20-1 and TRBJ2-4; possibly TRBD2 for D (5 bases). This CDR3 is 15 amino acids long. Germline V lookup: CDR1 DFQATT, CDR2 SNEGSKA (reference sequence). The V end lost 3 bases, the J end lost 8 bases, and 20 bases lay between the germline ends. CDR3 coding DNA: TGCAGTGCTAGCGCCACCTGGACTCTTAGGCACATTCAGTACTTC. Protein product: CSASATWTLRHIQYF.

CDR3 sequence reads: CASSPPVGSSYEQYF. Written as DNA, the CDR3 is TGTGCCAGCTCACCACCGGTAGGTAGCTCCTACGAGCAGTACTTC. This rearrangement joins TRBV18 to TRBJ2-7; D remains unclear. V gave up 0 bases and J gave up 0 bases, with 9 bases separating them. The CDR3 is 15 residues long. Germline lookup yields CDR1 KGHSH and CDR2 LQKENI.

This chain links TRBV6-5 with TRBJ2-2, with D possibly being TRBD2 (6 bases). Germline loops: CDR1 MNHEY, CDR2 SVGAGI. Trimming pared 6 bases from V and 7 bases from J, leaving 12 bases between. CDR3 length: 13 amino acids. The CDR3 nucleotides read TGTGCCAGCAGAGCCCGGGGAGGCGGGGAGCTGTTTTTT. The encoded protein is CASRARGGGELFF.

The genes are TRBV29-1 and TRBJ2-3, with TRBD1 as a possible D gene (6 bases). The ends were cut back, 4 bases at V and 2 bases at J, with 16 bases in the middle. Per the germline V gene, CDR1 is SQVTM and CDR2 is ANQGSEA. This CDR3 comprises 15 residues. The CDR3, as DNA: TGCAGCGTTGGGCCAGGCGGACAGATCACAGATACGCAGTATTTT. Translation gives CSVGPGGQITDTQYF.

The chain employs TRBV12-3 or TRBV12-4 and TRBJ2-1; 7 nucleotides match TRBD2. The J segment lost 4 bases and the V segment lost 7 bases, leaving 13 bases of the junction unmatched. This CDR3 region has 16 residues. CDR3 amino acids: CASTRGRGVEYNEQFF. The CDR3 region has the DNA TGTGCCAGCACCCGGGGTCGGGGGGTGGAATACAATGAGCAGTTCTTC.

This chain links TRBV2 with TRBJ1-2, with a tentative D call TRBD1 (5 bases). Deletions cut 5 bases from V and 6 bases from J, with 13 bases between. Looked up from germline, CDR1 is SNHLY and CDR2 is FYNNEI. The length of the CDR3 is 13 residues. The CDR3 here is CASSRSQGDGYTF. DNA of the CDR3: TGTGCCAGCAGTAGGTCCCAGGGAGATGGCTACACCTTC.

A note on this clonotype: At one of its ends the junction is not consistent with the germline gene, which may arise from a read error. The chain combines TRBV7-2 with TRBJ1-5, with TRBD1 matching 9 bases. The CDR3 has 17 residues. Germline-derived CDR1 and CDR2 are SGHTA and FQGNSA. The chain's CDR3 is CASTLRFSGTGSQPQHF. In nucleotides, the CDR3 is TGTGCCAGCACCTTACGGTTCTCCGGGACAGGGAGCCAGCCCCAGCATTTT.

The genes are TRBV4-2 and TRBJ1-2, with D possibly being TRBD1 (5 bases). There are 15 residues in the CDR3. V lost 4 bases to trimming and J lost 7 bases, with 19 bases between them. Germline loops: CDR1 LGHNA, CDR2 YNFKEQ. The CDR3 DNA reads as TGTGCCAGCAGCCCGCGACAGCCAAACCCCTTTGGCTACACCTTC. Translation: CASSPRQPNPFGYTF.

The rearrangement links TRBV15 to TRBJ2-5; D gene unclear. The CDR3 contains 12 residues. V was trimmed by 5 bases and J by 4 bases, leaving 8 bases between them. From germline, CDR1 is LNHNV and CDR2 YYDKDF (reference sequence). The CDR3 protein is CATSFGRETQYF. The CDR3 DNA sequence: TGTGCCACCAGCTTCGGGCGAGAGACCCAGTACTTC.

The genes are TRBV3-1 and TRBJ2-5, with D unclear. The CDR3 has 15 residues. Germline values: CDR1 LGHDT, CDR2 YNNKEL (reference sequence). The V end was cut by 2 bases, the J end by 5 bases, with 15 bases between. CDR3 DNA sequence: TGTGCCAGCAGCCAAATCGGGCCAATAAGGGAGACCCAGTACTTC. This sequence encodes CASSQIGPIRETQYF.

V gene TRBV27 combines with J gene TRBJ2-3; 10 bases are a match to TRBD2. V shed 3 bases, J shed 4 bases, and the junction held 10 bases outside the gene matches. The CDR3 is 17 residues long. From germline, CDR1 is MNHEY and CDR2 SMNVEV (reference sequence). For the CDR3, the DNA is TGTGCCAGCAGTTTCAGGAGCAGCGGGGGGGCACCAGATACGCAGTATTTT. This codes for CASSFRSSGGAPDTQYF.

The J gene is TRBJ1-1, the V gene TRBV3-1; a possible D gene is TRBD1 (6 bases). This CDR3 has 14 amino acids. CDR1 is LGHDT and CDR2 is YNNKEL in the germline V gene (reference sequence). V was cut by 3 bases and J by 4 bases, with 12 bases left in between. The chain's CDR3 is CASSQGAVGTEAFF. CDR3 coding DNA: TGTGCCAGCAGCCAGGGGGCCGTCGGCACTGAAGCTTTCTTT.

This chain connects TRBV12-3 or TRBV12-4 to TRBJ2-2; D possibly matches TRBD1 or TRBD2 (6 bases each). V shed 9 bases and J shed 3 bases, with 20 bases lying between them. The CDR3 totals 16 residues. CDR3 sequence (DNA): TGTGCCAGTAGATTTATGGGGGGCTCTGACACCGGGGAGCTGTTTTTT. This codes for CASRFMGGSDTGELFF.

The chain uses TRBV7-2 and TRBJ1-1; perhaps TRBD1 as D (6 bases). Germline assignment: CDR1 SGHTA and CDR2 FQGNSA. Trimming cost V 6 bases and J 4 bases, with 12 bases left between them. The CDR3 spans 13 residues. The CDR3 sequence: CASSQDRSTEAFF. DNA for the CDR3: TGTGCCAGCAGTCAAGACAGGAGCACTGAAGCTTTCTTT.

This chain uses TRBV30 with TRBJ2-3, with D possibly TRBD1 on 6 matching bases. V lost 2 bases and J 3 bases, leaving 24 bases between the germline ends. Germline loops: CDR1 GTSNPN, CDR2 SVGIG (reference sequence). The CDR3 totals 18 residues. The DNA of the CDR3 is TGTGCCTGGAGTAAACTAAGGGGCAGGGGTCGTTATACAGATACGCAGTATTTT. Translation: CAWSKLRGRGRYTDTQYF.

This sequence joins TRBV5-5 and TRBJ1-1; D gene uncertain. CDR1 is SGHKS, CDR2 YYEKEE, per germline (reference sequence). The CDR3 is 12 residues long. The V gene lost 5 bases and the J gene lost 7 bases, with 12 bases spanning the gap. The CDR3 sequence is CASSPPPGEAFF. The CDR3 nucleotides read TGTGCCAGCAGTCCCCCTCCCGGTGAAGCTTTCTTT.

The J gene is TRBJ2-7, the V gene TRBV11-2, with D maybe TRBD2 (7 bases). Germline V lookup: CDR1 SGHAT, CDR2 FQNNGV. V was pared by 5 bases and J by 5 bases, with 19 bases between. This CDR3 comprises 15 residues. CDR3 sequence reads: CASSPGTGRGNEQYF. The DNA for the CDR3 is TGTGCCAGCAGCCCTGGAACGGGGAGGGGGAACGAGCAGTACTTC.

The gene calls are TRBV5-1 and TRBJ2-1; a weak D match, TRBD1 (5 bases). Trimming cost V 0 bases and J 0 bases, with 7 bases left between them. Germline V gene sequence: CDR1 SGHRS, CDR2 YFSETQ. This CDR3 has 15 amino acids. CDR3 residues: CASSLEGASYNEQFF. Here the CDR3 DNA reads TGCGCCAGCAGCTTGGAAGGGGCCTCCTACAATGAGCAGTTCTTC.

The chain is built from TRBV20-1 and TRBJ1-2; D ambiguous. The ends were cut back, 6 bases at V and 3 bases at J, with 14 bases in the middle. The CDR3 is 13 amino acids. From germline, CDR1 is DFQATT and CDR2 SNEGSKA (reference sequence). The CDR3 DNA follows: TGCAGTGCACCGCACCCTTGGGACTATGGCTACACCTTC. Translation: CSAPHPWDYGYTF.

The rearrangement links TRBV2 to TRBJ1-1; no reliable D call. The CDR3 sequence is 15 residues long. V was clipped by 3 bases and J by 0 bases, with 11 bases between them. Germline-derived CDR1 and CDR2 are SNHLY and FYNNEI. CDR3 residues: CASSEYGVMNTEAFF. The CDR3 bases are TGTGCCAGCAGTGAGTACGGGGTGATGAACACTGAAGCTTTCTTT. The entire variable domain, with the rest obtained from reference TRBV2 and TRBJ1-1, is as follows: EPEVTQTPSHQVTQMGQEVILRCVPISNHLYFYWYRQILGQKVEFLVSFYNNEISEKSEIFDDQFSVERPDGSNFTLKIRSTKLEDSAMYFCASSEYGVMNTEAFFGQGTRLTVV.

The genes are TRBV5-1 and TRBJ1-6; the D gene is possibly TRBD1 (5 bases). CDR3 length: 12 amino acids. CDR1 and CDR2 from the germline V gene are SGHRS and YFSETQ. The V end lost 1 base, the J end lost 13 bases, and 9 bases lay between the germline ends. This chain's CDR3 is CASSLNQGPLHF. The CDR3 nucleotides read TGCGCCAGCAGCTTGAATCAGGGCCCCCTCCACTTT.

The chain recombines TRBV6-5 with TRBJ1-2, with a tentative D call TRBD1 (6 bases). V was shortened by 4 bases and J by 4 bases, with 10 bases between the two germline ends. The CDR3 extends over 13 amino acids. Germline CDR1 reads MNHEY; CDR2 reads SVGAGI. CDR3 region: CASSLGAIYGYTF. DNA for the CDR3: TGTGCCAGCAGTTTGGGGGCGATCTATGGCTACACCTTC.

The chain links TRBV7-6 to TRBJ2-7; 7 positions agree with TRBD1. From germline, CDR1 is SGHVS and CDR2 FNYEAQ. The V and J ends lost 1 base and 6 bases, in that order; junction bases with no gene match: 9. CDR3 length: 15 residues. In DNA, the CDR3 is TGTGCCAGCAGCTTAGGGAGCCCGACAGGGTCCGAGCAGTACTTC. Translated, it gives CASSLGSPTGSEQYF.

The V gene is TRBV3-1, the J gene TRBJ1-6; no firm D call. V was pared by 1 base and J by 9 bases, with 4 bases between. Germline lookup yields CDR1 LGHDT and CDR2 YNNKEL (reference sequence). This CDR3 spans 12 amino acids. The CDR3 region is CASSQGGSPLHF. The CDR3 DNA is TGTGCCAGCAGCCAAGGGGGTTCACCCCTCCACTTT.

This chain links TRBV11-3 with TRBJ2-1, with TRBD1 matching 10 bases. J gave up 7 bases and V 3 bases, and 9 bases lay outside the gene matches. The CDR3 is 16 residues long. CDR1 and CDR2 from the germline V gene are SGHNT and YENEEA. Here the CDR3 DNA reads TGTGCCAGCAGCTTCTCGCAGGGACAGGGGAGGAATGAGCAGTTCTTC. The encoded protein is CASSFSQGQGRNEQFF.

The CDR3 nucleotides read TGTGCCTCATCGACAGGACCCCTTAACAATGAGCAGTTCTTC. Translating it yields CASSTGPLNNEQFF. V gene TRBV30 combines with J gene TRBJ2-1; the D gene is possibly TRBD1 (6 bases). The V end lost 7 bases, the J end lost 5 bases, and 18 bases lay between the germline ends. The CDR3 totals 14 residues. Germline V gene sequence: CDR1 GTSNPN, CDR2 SVGIG (reference sequence).

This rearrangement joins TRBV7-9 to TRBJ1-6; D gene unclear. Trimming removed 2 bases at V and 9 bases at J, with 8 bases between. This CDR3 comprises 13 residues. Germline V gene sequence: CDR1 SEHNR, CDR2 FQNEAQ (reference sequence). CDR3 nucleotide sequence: TGTGCCAGCAGCTTAAGGGCAAGTTCACCCCTCCACTTT. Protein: CASSLRASSPLHF.

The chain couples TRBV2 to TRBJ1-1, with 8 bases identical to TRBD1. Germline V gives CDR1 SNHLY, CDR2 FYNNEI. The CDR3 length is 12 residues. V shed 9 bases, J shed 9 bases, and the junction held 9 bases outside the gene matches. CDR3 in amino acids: CARRDRGQKAFF. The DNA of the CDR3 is TGTGCCAGGAGAGACAGGGGACAGAAAGCTTTCTTT.

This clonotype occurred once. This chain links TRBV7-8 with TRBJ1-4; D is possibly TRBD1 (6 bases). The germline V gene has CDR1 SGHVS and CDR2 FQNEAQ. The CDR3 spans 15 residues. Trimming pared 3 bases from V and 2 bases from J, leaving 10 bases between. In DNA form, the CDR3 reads TGTGCCAGCAGCTTTCAGGGGATGACTAATGAAAAACTGTTTTTT. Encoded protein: CASSFQGMTNEKLFF.

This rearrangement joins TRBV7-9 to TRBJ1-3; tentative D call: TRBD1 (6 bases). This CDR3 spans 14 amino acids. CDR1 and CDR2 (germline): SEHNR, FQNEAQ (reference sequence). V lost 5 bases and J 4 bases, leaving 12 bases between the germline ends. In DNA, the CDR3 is TGTGCCAGCAGCCCTCAGACAGGAGGAAACACCATATATTTT. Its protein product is CASSPQTGGNTIYF.